Presented here are 30 T cell receptor beta chains from one specimen sequenced in a study of CD8 T cells in ankylosing spondylitis. The antigens for these receptors are not known. TCRdb reprocessed the 5' RACE reads via MiXCR and lists one record per CDR3 protein. The data contain 450,000 to 550,000 distinct CDR3 sequences, less than 6% of them seen just once; the ten biggest clones take up 3% to 4%. Study-wide findings and caveats: A motif in TCR beta, a set of under ten highly homologous variants, appeared characteristic of ankylosing spondylitis blood.

Sequenced input: blood, either unsorted or a sorted T cell fraction (not recorded which). These receptors were obtained from a male donor with ankylosing spondylitis.

This clonotype was seen at least ten times. V is TRBV5-1 and J is TRBJ2-1; D is undetermined. The CDR3 has 12 amino acids. Per the germline V gene, CDR1 is SGHRS and CDR2 is YFSETQ. Trimming removed 4 bases at V and 6 bases at J, with 8 bases between. CDR3 in amino acids: CASSGDPNEQFF. The DNA for the CDR3 is TGCGCCAGCAGCGGGGATCCCAATGAGCAGTTCTTC.

This clonotype was counted ten times or more. The chain recombines TRBV20-1 with TRBJ1-6, with D possibly matching TRBD1 (6 bases). V was shortened by 3 bases and J by 0 bases, with 9 bases between the two germline ends. The CDR3 has 15 residues. CDR1 is DFQATT, CDR2 SNEGSKA, per germline (reference sequence). The CDR3 loop reads CSARDSSSYNSPLHF. The CDR3 DNA reads as TGCAGTGCTAGGGACAGCAGCTCCTATAATTCACCCCTCCACTTT.

This clonotype came up many times. The chain joins TRBV4-3 to TRBJ1-3; no firm D call. The CDR3 extends over 15 amino acids. Germline lookup yields CDR1 LGHNA and CDR2 YSLEER. Trimming took off 0 bases at V and 4 bases at J, with 10 bases between the two ends. The CDR3 is CASSQEIEEGNTIYF. The CDR3 DNA is TGCGCCAGCAGCCAAGAAATAGAAGAAGGAAACACCATATATTTT.

This clonotype was seen only a few times. The chain joins TRBV11-2 to TRBJ2-5, with D unclear. V lost 1 base, J lost 2 bases, and 11 bases lay in between. This CDR3 spans 15 amino acids. Germline CDR1 reads SGHAT; CDR2 reads FQNNGV. The CDR3 region has the DNA TGTGCCAGCAGCTTAGCGGCTGGATTACAAGAGACCCAGTACTTC. It translates to CASSLAAGLQETQYF. The whole variable domain, remainder taken from reference TRBV11-2 and TRBJ2-5, is EAGVAQSPRYKIIEKRQSVAFWCNPISGHATLYWYQQILGQGPKLLIQFQNNGVVDDSQLPKDRFSAERLKGVDSTLKIQPAKLEDSAVYLCASSLAAGLQETQYFGPGTRLLVL.

This clonotype was detected ten times or more. V is TRBV10-3 and J is TRBJ2-5; possibly TRBD2 for D (6 bases). The CDR3 loop spans 14 amino acids. Trimming left V 6 bases short and J 1 base short, with 12 bases between. The germline V gene has CDR1 ENHRY and CDR2 SYGVKD. The DNA of the CDR3 is TGTGCCATCAGAGCGGGCTGGTTCCAAGAGACCCAGTACTTC. It encodes CAIRAGWFQETQYF.

This chain links TRBV7-9 with TRBJ1-4, with 8 bases identical to TRBD1. J lost 8 bases, V lost 1 base, and 12 bases had no gene match. The CDR3 contains 17 residues. Germline V gene data show CDR1 as SEHNR and CDR2 as FQNEAQ (reference sequence). CDR3 sequence: CASSLDLRRTGYEKLFF. As DNA, the CDR3 is TGTGCCAGCAGCTTAGACCTTCGTAGGACAGGGTACGAAAAACTGTTTTTT.

This clonotype was observed at least ten times. The chain uses TRBV5-1 and TRBJ2-1; a weak D match, TRBD2 (6 bases). The CDR3 contains 16 residues. V gave up 0 bases and J gave up 7 bases, with 17 bases separating them. The germline V gene encodes CDR1 SGHRS and CDR2 YFSETQ. The CDR3 is CASSLVGGVTGNEQFF. CDR3 coding DNA: TGCGCCAGCAGCTTGGTAGGCGGGGTAACAGGAAATGAGCAGTTCTTC.

This clonotype was picked up many times. The V gene is TRBV10-3, the J gene TRBJ2-4, with a possible D match to TRBD1 (6 bases). With 6 bases removed from V and 8 bases from J, the gap between germline ends came to 14 bases. This CDR3 is 13 amino acids long. Looked up from germline, CDR1 is ENHRY and CDR2 is SYGVKD. The CDR3 reads CAISGWDTDIQYF. CDR3 nucleotide sequence: TGTGCCATCAGCGGCTGGGACACCGACATTCAGTACTTC.

This clonotype has ten or more counts. The chain joins TRBV10-3 to TRBJ2-3; 9 nucleotides align to TRBD2. Germline CDR1 is ENHRY and CDR2 is SYGVKD. This CDR3 is 16 amino acids long. Germline trimming cut 5 bases from V and 4 bases from J; bases unmatched to any gene: 10. The CDR3 region has the DNA TGTGCCATCAGTCTTAGCGGGAGCGGGGTAGCAGATACGCAGTATTTT. As protein: CAISLSGSGVADTQYF.

In this sample, this clonotype turned up many times. The J gene is TRBJ1-2, the V gene TRBV27; 7 bases agree with TRBD1. Germline CDR1 is MNHEY and CDR2 is SMNVEV (reference sequence). V lost 5 bases and J lost 7; bases outside the gene matches: 7. The CDR3 is 13 residues long. DNA of the CDR3: TGTGCCAGCAGTCTTACAGGGGTGTCTGGCTACACCTTC. It codes for CASSLTGVSGYTF.

This clonotype was recorded at least ten times. The rearrangement uses TRBV5-1 and TRBJ1-1; 8 bases line up with TRBD1. CDR3 length: 17 residues. With V trimmed by 3 bases and J by 0 bases, 10 bases remained unmatched. CDR1 is SGHRS and CDR2 is YFSETQ in the germline V gene. The CDR3: CASSSRPMDRVNTEAFF. The CDR3 DNA is TGCGCCAGCAGCTCCCGACCTATGGACAGGGTGAACACTGAAGCTTTCTTT.

V usage is TRBV4-1 and J usage is TRBJ2-7; D is possibly TRBD1 or TRBD2 (5 bases each). The CDR3 covers 18 residues. V was clipped by 0 bases and J by 0 bases, with 18 bases between them. The V gene's germline CDR1 is MGHRA and CDR2 YSYEKL. CDR3 protein: CASSQEGQRDHLSYEQYF. Written as DNA, the CDR3 is TGCGCCAGCAGCCAAGAGGGCCAACGGGACCACCTCTCCTACGAGCAGTACTTC.

This clonotype occurred many times. The chain carries TRBV4-3 and TRBJ2-5, with D possibly TRBD2 on 6 matching bases. The CDR3 extends over 17 amino acids. The germline V gene has CDR1 LGHNA and CDR2 YSLEER. V shed 0 bases and J shed 0 bases, with 14 bases lying between them. The CDR3 sequence: CASSQDLGGEDQETQYF. The CDR3 DNA sequence: TGCGCCAGCAGCCAAGATTTGGGGGGAGAAGACCAAGAGACCCAGTACTTC.

This clonotype appeared many times. CDR3: CSARVAGGRYTDTQYF. Here the CDR3 DNA reads TGCAGTGCTAGAGTGGCGGGGGGGCGTTACACAGATACGCAGTATTTT. This chain uses TRBV20-1 with TRBJ2-3; the match to TRBD2 covers 9 bases. Per the germline V gene, CDR1 is DFQATT and CDR2 is SNEGSKA (reference sequence). Trimming at V came to 1 base and at J to 2 bases, leaving 7 bases not matched to a gene. This CDR3 has 16 amino acids.

This chain connects TRBV28 to TRBJ2-4; tentatively, D is TRBD2 (7 bases). Trimming removed 5 bases from V and 2 bases from J, with 16 bases in between. The CDR3 totals 16 residues. CDR1 and CDR2 (germline): MDHEN, SYDVKM. CDR3 sequence (DNA): TGTGCCAGCAGTATGGGGGGGCCTTTTACCAAAAACATTCAGTACTTC. This codes for CASSMGGPFTKNIQYF.

This rearrangement joins TRBV9 to TRBJ2-1, with 10 bases lining up with TRBD2. CDR1 is SGDLS and CDR2 is YYNGEE in the germline V gene. This CDR3 has 19 amino acids. V lost 0 bases, J lost 10 bases, and 19 bases stayed unmatched. Here the CDR3 reads CASSVVPLAGVEGYREQFF. The CDR3 DNA follows: TGTGCCAGCAGCGTAGTACCCCTAGCGGGGGTCGAGGGATATAGAGAGCAGTTCTTC.

There are a few counts of this clonotype. Germline is not matched at one junction end, which may reflect a read error. The V gene is TRBV3-1, the J gene TRBJ1-6; D gene uncertain. Germline CDR1 and CDR2: LGHDT and YNNKEL (reference sequence). The CDR3 contains 15 residues. The CDR3 is CASSRKPRLGDSVYF. Here the CDR3 DNA reads TGTGCCAGCAGCCGTAAGCCTAGATTGGGAGATTCAGTGTACTTT. The complete variable domain, with remaining parts taken from reference TRBV3-1 and TRBJ1-6, reads DTAVSQTPKYLVTQMGNDKSIKCEQNLGHDTMYWYKQDSKKFLKIMFSYNNKELIINETVPNRFSPKSPDKAHLNLHINSLELGDSAVYFCASSRKPRLGDSVYFGNGTRLTVT.

This clonotype was observed a few times. The J gene is TRBJ1-5, the V gene TRBV18, with D possibly matching TRBD1 (6 bases). From germline, CDR1 is KGHSH and CDR2 LQKENI. V dropped 2 bases and J dropped 0 bases, with 11 bases sitting between them. The CDR3 is 16 amino acids. DNA for the CDR3: TGTGCCAGCTCACCAGAGGGGGTCACTAGCAATCAGCCCCAGCATTTT. As protein: CASSPEGVTSNQPQHF.

This sequence joins TRBV11-3 and TRBJ2-3, with no clear D. The germline gives CDR1 SGHNT, CDR2 YENEEA. The V end was cut by 1 base, the J end by 0 bases, with 8 bases between. The length of the CDR3 is 15 residues. The CDR3 DNA reads TGTGCCAGCAGCTTAGGCGAACAGAGCACAGATACGCAGTATTTT. Protein: CASSLGEQSTDTQYF.

This clonotype came up many times. The chain carries TRBV12-3 or TRBV12-4 and TRBJ1-2, with no clear D. The CDR3 extends over 13 amino acids. The V gene lost 0 bases and the J gene lost 1 base, with 3 bases spanning the gap. The CDR3 DNA sequence: TGTGCCAGCAGTTTAGCTGTTAACTATGGCTACACCTTC. Encoded protein: CASSLAVNYGYTF.

This clonotype occurred many times. The rearrangement links TRBV20-1 to TRBJ2-1, with 12 bases fitting TRBD2. The CDR3 is made up of 15 amino acids. With 6 bases clipped from V and 4 bases from J, the junction kept 7 bases outside the gene matches. CDR1 is DFQATT and CDR2 is SNEGSKA in the germline V gene (reference sequence). Here the CDR3 DNA reads TGCAGTGCGAAGACTAGCGGGGGACTATACAATGAGCAGTTCTTC. Its protein product is CSAKTSGGLYNEQFF.

At least ten counts were recorded for this clonotype. This chain joins TRBV29-1 and TRBJ2-7; 11 bases map to TRBD2. With 6 bases clipped from V and 2 bases from J, the junction kept 3 bases outside the gene matches. This CDR3 is built from 13 residues. CDR1 and CDR2 (germline): SQVTM, ANQGSEA. The CDR3 coding sequence is TGCAGCGTAGGGACTAGCGGCACCTACGAGCAGTACTTC. This translates into CSVGTSGTYEQYF.

A remark on this clonotype: An end of the junction differs from the germline gene, which may be a read error. The J gene is TRBJ2-1, the V gene TRBV20-1, with 9 nucleotides matching TRBD2. The CDR3 extends over 16 amino acids. Germline V lookup: CDR1 DFQATT, CDR2 SNEGSKA (reference sequence). For the CDR3, the DNA is TGCTGTGCTAGACCCCCGGGACTAGCCTCCTACAATGAGCAGTTCTTC. Its protein product is CCARPPGLASYNEQFF.

The table lists this clonotype with many counts. This chain links TRBV5-8 with TRBJ2-7; D is ambiguous. Trimming took off 5 bases at V and 6 bases at J, with 6 bases between the two ends. Looked up from germline, CDR1 is SGHTS and CDR2 is YDEGEE. This CDR3 contains 10 residues. CDR3 in amino acids: CASRRSEQYF. The CDR3 bases are TGTGCCAGCAGGCGATCCGAGCAGTACTTC.

V is TRBV6-1 and J is TRBJ2-7, with D possibly being TRBD2 (6 bases). This CDR3 is built from 13 residues. The germline CDR1 and CDR2 sequences are MNHNS and SASEGT. V dropped 9 bases and J dropped 3 bases, with 15 bases sitting between them. The CDR3 loop reads CASTRGLVYEQYF. The CDR3 bases are TGTGCCAGTACCCGGGGACTTGTCTACGAGCAGTACTTC.

This clonotype was counted at least ten times. The chain couples TRBV15 to TRBJ1-2; D may be TRBD1 (6 bases). This CDR3 has 15 amino acids. The V gene's germline CDR1 is LNHNV and CDR2 YYDKDF (reference sequence). V was clipped by 2 bases and J by 5 bases, with 15 bases between them. This CDR3 reads CATSRSSRGKYGYTF. As DNA, the CDR3 is TGTGCCACCAGCAGATCCTCCAGGGGAAAGTATGGCTACACCTTC.

The table lists this clonotype with many counts. The V gene is TRBV29-1, the J gene TRBJ1-2, with 8 bases aligning to TRBD1. This CDR3 spans 13 amino acids. Germline values: CDR1 SQVTM, CDR2 ANQGSEA. V trimming: 6 bases; J trimming: 2 bases; junction bases outside the gene matches: 5. The CDR3 loop is CSVGQVLNYGYTF. The CDR3, as DNA: TGCAGCGTGGGACAGGTGCTAAACTATGGCTACACCTTC.

This clonotype was seen many times. An end of the junction does not agree with germline; a read error may underlie this. The V gene is TRBV7-7, the J gene TRBJ2-3; TRBD2 aligns across 9 bases. Germline CDR1 reads SSHAT; CDR2 reads FNYEAQ (reference sequence). This CDR3 has 14 residues. Here the CDR3 reads CASSLAGAGDTQYF. The CDR3 DNA reads TGTGCTAGCAGCTTAGCGGGAGCTGGAGATACGCAGTATTTT.

This clonotype has at least ten counts. This chain links TRBV29-1 with TRBJ1-5; D is ambiguous. V was trimmed by 6 bases and J by 0 bases, leaving 6 bases between them. CDR3 length: 12 residues. Germline lookup yields CDR1 SQVTM and CDR2 ANQGSEA. The CDR3 DNA reads as TGCAGCGTGAGCGTTAGCAATCAGCCCCAGCATTTT. Residues: CSVSVSNQPQHF.

This clonotype was seen many times. The gene calls are TRBV6-2 or TRBV6-3 and TRBJ2-3, with D tentatively TRBD1 (5 bases). Germline CDR1 and CDR2: MNHEY and SVGEGT. The CDR3 runs 13 residues. Trimming cost V 7 bases and J 2 bases, with 10 bases left between them. The CDR3 DNA reads TGTGCCAGCACCGACAGAACCACAGATACGCAGTATTTT. Protein product: CASTDRTTDTQYF.